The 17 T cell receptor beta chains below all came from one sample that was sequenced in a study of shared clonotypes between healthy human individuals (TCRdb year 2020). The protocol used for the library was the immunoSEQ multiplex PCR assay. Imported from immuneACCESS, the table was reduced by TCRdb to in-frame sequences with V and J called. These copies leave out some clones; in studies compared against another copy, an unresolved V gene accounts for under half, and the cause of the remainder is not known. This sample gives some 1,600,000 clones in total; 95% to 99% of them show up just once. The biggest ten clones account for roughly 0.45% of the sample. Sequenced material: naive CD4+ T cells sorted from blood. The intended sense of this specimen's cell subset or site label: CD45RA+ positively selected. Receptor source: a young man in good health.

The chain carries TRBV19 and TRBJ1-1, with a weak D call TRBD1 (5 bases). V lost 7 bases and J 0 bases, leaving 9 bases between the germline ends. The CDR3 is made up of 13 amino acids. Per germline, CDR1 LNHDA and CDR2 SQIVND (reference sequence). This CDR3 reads CASNRGVNTEAFF. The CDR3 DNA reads TGTGCCAGTAACCGAGGGGTGAACACTGAAGCTTTCTTT.

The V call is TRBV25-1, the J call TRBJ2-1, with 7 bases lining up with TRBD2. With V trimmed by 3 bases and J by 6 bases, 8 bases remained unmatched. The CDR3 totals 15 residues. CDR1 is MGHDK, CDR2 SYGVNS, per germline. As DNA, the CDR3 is TGTGCCAGCAGTGATCTGGCGGGAGCATTCAATGAGCAGTTCTTC. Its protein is CASSDLAGAFNEQFF.

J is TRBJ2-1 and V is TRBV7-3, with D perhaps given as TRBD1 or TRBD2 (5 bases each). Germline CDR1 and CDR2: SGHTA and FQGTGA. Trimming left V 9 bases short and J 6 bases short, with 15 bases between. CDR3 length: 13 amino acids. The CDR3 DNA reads TGTGCCAGTGGGAGTGGGACCGGCAATGAGCAGTTCTTC. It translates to CASGSGTGNEQFF.

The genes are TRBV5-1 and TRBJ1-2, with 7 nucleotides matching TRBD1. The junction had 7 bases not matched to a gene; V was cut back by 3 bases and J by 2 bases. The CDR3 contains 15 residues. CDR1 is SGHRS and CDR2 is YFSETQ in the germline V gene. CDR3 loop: CASSSGTARNYGYTF. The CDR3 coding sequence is TGCGCCAGCAGCTCCGGGACAGCCCGGAACTATGGCTACACCTTC.

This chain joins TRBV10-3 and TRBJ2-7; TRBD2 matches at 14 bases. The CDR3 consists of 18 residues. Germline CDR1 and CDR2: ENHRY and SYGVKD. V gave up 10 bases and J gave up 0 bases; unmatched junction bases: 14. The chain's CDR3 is CATISAGTSGRISYEQYF. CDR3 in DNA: TGTGCCACCATCTCTGCGGGGACTAGCGGGAGAATCTCCTACGAGCAGTACTTC.

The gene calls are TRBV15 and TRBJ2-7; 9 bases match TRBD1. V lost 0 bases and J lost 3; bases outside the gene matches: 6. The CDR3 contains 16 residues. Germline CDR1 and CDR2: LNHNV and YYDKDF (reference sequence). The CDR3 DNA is TGTGCCACCAGCAGAGATATCGGGACAGGGTACTACGAGCAGTACTTC. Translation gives CATSRDIGTGYYEQYF.

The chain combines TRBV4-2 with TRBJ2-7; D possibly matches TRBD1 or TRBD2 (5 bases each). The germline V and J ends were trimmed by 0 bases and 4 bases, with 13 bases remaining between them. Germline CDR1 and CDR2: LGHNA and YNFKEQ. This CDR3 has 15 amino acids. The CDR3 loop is CASSQDGKKGYEQYF. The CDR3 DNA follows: TGTGCCAGCAGCCAAGACGGGAAAAAGGGGTACGAGCAGTACTTC.

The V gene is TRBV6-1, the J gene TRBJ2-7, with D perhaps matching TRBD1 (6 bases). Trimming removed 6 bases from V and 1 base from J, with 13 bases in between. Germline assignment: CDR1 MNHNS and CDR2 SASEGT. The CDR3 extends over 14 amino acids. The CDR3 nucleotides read TGTGCCAGCAGGAGAGGACAGAGTTCCTACGAGCAGTACTTC. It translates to CASRRGQSSYEQYF.

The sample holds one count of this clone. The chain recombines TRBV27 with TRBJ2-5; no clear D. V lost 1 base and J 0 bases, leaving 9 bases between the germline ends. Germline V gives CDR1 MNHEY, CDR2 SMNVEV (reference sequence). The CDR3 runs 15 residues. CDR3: CASSLWGIDQETQYF. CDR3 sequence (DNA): TGTGCCAGCAGTTTATGGGGAATCGACCAAGAGACCCAGTACTTC.

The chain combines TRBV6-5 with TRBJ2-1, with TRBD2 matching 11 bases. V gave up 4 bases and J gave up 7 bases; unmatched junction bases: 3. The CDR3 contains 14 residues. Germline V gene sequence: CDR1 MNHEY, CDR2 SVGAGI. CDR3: CASSCRTSGNEQFF. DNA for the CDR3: TGTGCCAGCAGTTGCCGGACTAGCGGGAATGAGCAGTTCTTC.

CDR3 loop: CASSQDTNRANEQYF. CDR3 nucleotide sequence: TGCGCCAGCAGCCAAGATACTAACAGGGCAAACGAGCAGTACTTC. This rearrangement joins TRBV4-3 to TRBJ2-7, with D possibly matching TRBD1 (6 bases). Germline-derived CDR1 and CDR2 are LGHNA and YSLEER. This CDR3 spans 15 amino acids. The V and J ends lost 0 bases and 5 bases respectively, with 14 bases between them.

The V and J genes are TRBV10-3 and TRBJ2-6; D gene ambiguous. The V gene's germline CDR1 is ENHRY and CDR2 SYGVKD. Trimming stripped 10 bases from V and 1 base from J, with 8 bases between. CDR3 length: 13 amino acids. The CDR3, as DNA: TGTGCCACCCGGACGTCTGGGGCCAACGTCCTGACTTTC. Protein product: CATRTSGANVLTF.

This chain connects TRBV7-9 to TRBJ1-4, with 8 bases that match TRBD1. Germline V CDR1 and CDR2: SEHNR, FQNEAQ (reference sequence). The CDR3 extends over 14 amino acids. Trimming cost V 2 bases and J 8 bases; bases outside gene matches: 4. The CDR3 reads CASSLLTGAEKLFF. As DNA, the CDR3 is TGTGCCAGCAGCTTATTGACAGGGGCCGAAAAACTGTTTTTT.

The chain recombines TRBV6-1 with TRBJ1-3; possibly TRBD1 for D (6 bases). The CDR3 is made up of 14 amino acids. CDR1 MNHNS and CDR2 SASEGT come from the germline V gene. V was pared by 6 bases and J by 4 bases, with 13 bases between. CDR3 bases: TGTGCCAGCAGGACCACAGGGAACGGAAACACCATATATTTT. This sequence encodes CASRTTGNGNTIYF.

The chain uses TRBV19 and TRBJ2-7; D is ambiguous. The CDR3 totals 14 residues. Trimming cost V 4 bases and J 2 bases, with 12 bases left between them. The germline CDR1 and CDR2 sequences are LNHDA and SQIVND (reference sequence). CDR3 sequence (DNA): TGTGCCAGTAGTACCCCGGACGGAACCTACGAGCAGTACTTC. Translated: CASSTPDGTYEQYF.

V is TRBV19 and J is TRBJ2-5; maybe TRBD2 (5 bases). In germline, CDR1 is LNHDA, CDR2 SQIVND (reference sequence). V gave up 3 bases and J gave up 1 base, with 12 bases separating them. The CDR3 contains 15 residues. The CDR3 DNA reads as TGTGCCAGTAGTATGGGTACGGGGATCCAAGAGACCCAGTACTTC. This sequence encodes CASSMGTGIQETQYF.

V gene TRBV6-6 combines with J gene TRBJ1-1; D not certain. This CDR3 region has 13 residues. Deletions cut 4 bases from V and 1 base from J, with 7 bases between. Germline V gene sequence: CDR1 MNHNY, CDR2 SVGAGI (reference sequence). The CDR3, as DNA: TGTGCCAGCAGTTTAACACAGAACACTGAAGCTTTCTTT. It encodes CASSLTQNTEAFF.